This TCR beta chain was obtained from a study of high-grade serous ovarian cancer treatment subgroups. Study details: Mean per sample: about 14,000 reads, 6,000 to 8,000 unique TCR beta rearrangements.

The CDR3 consists of 12 residues. Trimming stripped 0 bases from V and 6 bases from J, with 5 bases between. Germline-derived CDR1 and CDR2 are SQVTM and ANQGSEA. This clone was found a few times. Its antigen is unidentified. The tumor samples were collected prior to definitive surgery or chemotherapy. Measured with immunoSEQ multiplex PCR; TCRdb has only the in-frame clones, and not every one. Among about 3,900 clones, 70% to 85% were seen once, and the ten largest hold roughly 8.6%. Study-level results: Same-patient tumor repertoires overlapped at roughly 0.095 to 0.8; different patients barely overlapped. Spatial context was lost because tumors were sequenced in bulk.

The V gene is TRBV29-1, the J gene TRBJ2-2; D gene unclear. Input material: tumor tissue. The receptor comes from a human donor with high-grade serous ovarian cancer. CDR3 in DNA: TGCAGCGTTGAAGATCAGGCCGGGGAGCTGTTTTTT. Translation gives CSVEDQAGELFF.